These 2 T cell receptor beta chains share one sample of origin, sequenced in a study of T-cell memory formation after mild COVID-19. MiXCR, run by TCRdb on the 5' RACE reads, gives a single entry per CDR3 protein. The table lists some 450,000 distinct CDR3 sequences, 20% of them singletons, with about 8.1% in the top ten. Specimen: PBMCs or a T cell subset sorted from them (not recorded which). Receptors were obtained from an adult woman who had mild COVID-19 (a few samples of this study predate the infection). Cell type and time point are not known.

This chain connects TRBV29-1 to TRBJ2-1; D gene unclear. Germline V lookup: CDR1 SQVTM, CDR2 ANQGSEA. Deletions cut 4 bases from V and 8 bases from J, with 15 bases between. The CDR3 extends over 13 amino acids. The CDR3 spells CSVVVHPGDEQFF. For the CDR3, the DNA is TGCAGCGTTGTAGTCCACCCGGGCGATGAGCAGTTCTTC.

This clonotype showed up just a few times. The chain uses TRBV9 and TRBJ2-3; the D gene could be TRBD1 or TRBD2 (5 bases each). CDR3 length: 17 amino acids. Germline CDR1 reads SGDLS; CDR2 reads YYNGEE. The V end was cut by 3 bases, the J end by 2 bases, with 19 bases between. CDR3 bases: TGTGCCAGCAGCGCAGACCCAGACCGGGACCCCACAGATACGCAGTATTTT. The encoded protein is CASSADPDRDPTDTQYF.